This entry lists 3 T cell receptor beta chains sequenced from one sample in a study of cytomegalovirus exposure and HLA in healthy donors. This PCR relied on a set of 60 Vbeta primers and 13 Jbeta primers. Measured with immunoSEQ multiplex PCR; TCRdb has only the in-frame clones, and not every one. The sample lists about 110,000 clones, 78% occurring once. The source material was PBMCs. These receptors were taken from a man under 40 in good health and CMV-seronegative.

V is TRBV21-1 and J is TRBJ1-5; the table calls TRBD1, which could not be checked here. TRBV21-1 is noted as a pseudogene. The CDR3 is 19 residues long. CDR3 sequence (DNA): TGTGCCAGCAGCAAAGTAAGGCCAGGGGGCTTTCCTTCCAATCAGCCCCAGCATTTT. Its protein product is CASSKVRPGGFPSNQPQHF.

This clone came up once. The chain joins TRBV28 to TRBJ1-1, with 7 positions matching TRBD1. Germline V CDR1 and CDR2: MDHEN, SYDVKM. The CDR3 length is 13 residues. V lost 4 bases to trimming and J lost 9 bases; unmatched junction nucleotides: 8. CDR3: CASSSGQVTQAFF. The CDR3 DNA is TGTGCCAGCAGTTCCGGACAGGTTACACAAGCTTTCTTT.

The chain carries TRBV6-5 and TRBJ2-7, with D unclear. The CDR3 is 13 amino acids. V was cut by 6 bases and J by 0 bases, with 9 bases left in between. Germline V gene sequence: CDR1 MNHEY, CDR2 SVGAGI. CDR3 coding DNA: TGTGCCAGCAGGCGCGGCGGCTCCTACGAGCAGTACTTC. Translated: CASRRGGSYEQYF.